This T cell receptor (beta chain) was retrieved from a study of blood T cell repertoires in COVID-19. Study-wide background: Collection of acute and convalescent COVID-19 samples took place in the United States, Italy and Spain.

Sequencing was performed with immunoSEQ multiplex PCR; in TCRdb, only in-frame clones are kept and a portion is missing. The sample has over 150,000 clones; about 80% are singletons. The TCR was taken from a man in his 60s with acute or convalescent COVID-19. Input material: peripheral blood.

CDR3 DNA: TGTGCCAGCAGTTACGTGACGGGGGCGGGGGCCCAGTACTTC. It translates to CASSYVTGAGAQYF. This rearrangement joins TRBV6-5 to TRBJ2-5; tentative D call: TRBD2 (7 bases). Germline V gives CDR1 MNHEY, CDR2 SVGAGI. The germline V and J ends were trimmed by 2 bases and 9 bases, with 16 bases remaining between them. The CDR3 loop spans 14 amino acids.